A selection of T cell receptor beta chains follows, all from one sample in a study of blood T cell repertoires in COVID-19. Assay: immunoSEQ multiplex PCR; the TCRdb copy retains only in-frame clones and omits some. The sample has roughly 18,000 clones, 70% to 85% seen once; the top ten hold 6% to 7%. Source material: peripheral blood. Receptors originate from a human donor in a cohort sampled during active COVID-19. Each CDR3 is given with its conserved first and last residue. A D gene is named only where the DNA matches it firmly. Only part of the rows carry a size: once, few, many, or a class if the clone is expanded.

CASSLSRAGSTDTQYF,TGTGCCAGCAGTTTAAGTCGGGCGGGGAGCACAGATACGCAGTATTTT,TRBV28,TRBJ2-3,NA,NA
CASSSPGTIVETQYF,TGTGCCAGCAGCTCACCCGGGACTATCGTGGAGACCCAGTACTTC,TRBV11-2,TRBJ2-5,TRBD2,NA
CASSVTSGGTYNEQFF,TGTGCCAGCAGTGTGACTAGCGGGGGCACCTACAATGAGCAGTTCTTC,TRBV6-1,TRBJ2-1,TRBD2,NA
CASSLGTSGVGELFF,TGTGCCAGCAGCTTAGGGACTAGCGGGGTCGGGGAGCTGTTTTTT,TRBV11-1,TRBJ2-2,TRBD2,NA
CSARDRDSYEQYF,TGCAGCGCCCGAGACAGGGATTCCTACGAGCAGTACTTC,TRBV29-1,TRBJ2-7,TRBD1,few
CATSDANRVGEQYF,TGTGCCACCAGTGATGCGAACAGGGTAGGCGAGCAGTACTTC,TRBV24-1,TRBJ2-7,NA,NA
CSVASTSVSEQYF,TGCAGCGTTGCATCGACTAGCGTCAGCGAGCAGTACTTC,TRBV29-1,TRBJ2-7,TRBD2,NA
CASSTTGNEKLFF,TGTGCCAGCAGCACCACGGGAAATGAAAAACTGTTTTTT,TRBV7-9,TRBJ1-4,NA,NA
CASSDGLADYNEQFF,TGTGCCAGCAGTGACGGCCTAGCTGACTACAATGAGCAGTTCTTC,TRBV6-4,TRBJ2-1,NA,NA
CASSYQGSETQYF,TGTGCCAGCAGTTATCAGGGTTCAGAGACCCAGTACTTC,TRBV5-5,TRBJ2-5,NA,NA
CASSPRGQGDGGELFF,TGCGCCAGCAGCCCTAGAGGACAGGGGGACGGCGGGGAGCTGTTTTTT,TRBV4-3,TRBJ2-2,TRBD1,NA
CASSRIRTAIQETQYF,TGTGCCAGCAGCCGGATACGGACAGCTATACAAGAGACCCAGTACTTC,TRBV5-6,TRBJ2-5,NA,NA
CASSPDRGGTEAFF,TGTGCCAGCAGCCCGGACAGGGGGGGTACTGAAGCTTTCTTT,TRBV7-9,TRBJ1-1,TRBD1,NA
CAREEVTGGSSFRTNEKLFF,TGTGCCAGGGAGGAAGTCACAGGGGGCAGTTCTTTTCGGACTAATGAAAAACTGTTTTTT,TRBV19,TRBJ1-4,TRBD1,NA
CASSGLAGDYEQYF,TGCGCCAGCTCGGGACTAGCGGGAGACTACGAGCAGTACTTC,TRBV10-2,TRBJ2-7,TRBD2,NA
CASSRTGDYEQYF,TGTGCCAGCAGCCGCACAGGGGACTACGAGCAGTACTTC,TRBV7-9,TRBJ2-7,TRBD1,NA
CASSTWTGDGNTIYF,TGTGCCAGTAGTACTTGGACAGGGGACGGAAACACCATATATTTT,TRBV19,TRBJ1-3,TRBD1,NA
CAISVVQTRAQYF,TGTGCCATCAGTGTCGTGCAAACTCGAGCCCAGTACTTC,TRBV10-3,TRBJ2-5,NA,NA
CSVDPGHHYNEQFF,TGCAGCGTGGACCCGGGACACCACTACAATGAGCAGTTCTTC,TRBV29-1,TRBJ2-1,NA,once
CASRQQGRVRDSPLHF,TGTGCCAGCAGGCAGCAGGGCCGGGTCCGGGATTCACCCCTCCACTTT,TRBV6-6,TRBJ1-6,NA,NA
CAWSLSGRGMEQFF,TGTGCCTGGAGTCTCAGCGGCCGTGGGATGGAGCAGTTCTTC,TRBV30,TRBJ2-1,NA,NA
CASSPPSGSYEQYF,TGTGCCAGCAGCCCCCCCTCCGGGAGCTACGAGCAGTACTTC,TRBV5-6,TRBJ2-7,NA,NA
CASSSDRDRGPYNSPLHF,TGTGCCAGCAGCTCCGACCGGGACAGGGGCCCCTATAATTCACCCCTCCACTTT,TRBV13,TRBJ1-6,TRBD1,NA
CASSPGTVSGANVLTF,TGTGCCAGCAGCCCCGGGACAGTCTCTGGGGCCAACGTCCTGACTTTC,TRBV28,TRBJ2-6,TRBD1,NA
CAISELKGEAFF,TGTGCCATCAGTGAGTTGAAGGGGGAGGCTTTCTTT,TRBV10-3,TRBJ1-1,NA,NA
CASSNGRETPSYEQYF,TGTGCCAGCAGCAACGGGCGGGAGACCCCCTCCTACGAGCAGTACTTC,TRBV6-2/TRBV6-3,TRBJ2-7,TRBD2,NA
CASRTSGRSYEQYF,TGTGCCAGCAGGACTAGCGGGAGAAGCTACGAGCAGTACTTC,TRBV28,TRBJ2-7,TRBD2,NA
CASSRRVDTEAFF,TGTGCCAGCAGTCGCAGGGTTGACACTGAAGCTTTCTTT,TRBV7-2,TRBJ1-1,NA,NA
CASSDSNPLCGTSAYEQYF,TGTGCCAGCAGTGACTCGAACCCTTTGTGTGGGACTAGCGCCTACGAGCAGTACTTC,TRBV6-4,TRBJ2-7,TRBD2,few
CASSPRTFGSSYEQYF,TGTGCCAGCAGCCCTCGGACTTTTGGGAGCTCCTACGAGCAGTACTTC,TRBV7-9,TRBJ2-7,NA,few
CASSRRLRDRVAYEQYF,TGTGCCAGCAGCCGGCGATTACGGGACAGGGTAGCGTACGAGCAGTACTTC,TRBV7-6,TRBJ2-7,TRBD1,NA
CASSLDLGTGPSYEQYF,TGTGCCAGCAGCTTAGATTTAGGGACAGGACCCTCCTACGAGCAGTACTTC,TRBV11-2,TRBJ2-7,TRBD1,NA
CASSYSQQETQYF,TGTGCCAGCAGTTACTCTCAGCAAGAGACCCAGTACTTC,TRBV6-5,TRBJ2-5,NA,NA
CASNTWISGRARVNEQFF,TGTGCCAGTAATACTTGGATTAGCGGGAGGGCCCGAGTAAATGAGCAGTTCTTC,TRBV19,TRBJ2-1,TRBD2,NA
CASSVASDGYTF,TGTGCCAGCAGCGTAGCCTCTGATGGCTACACCTTC,TRBV9,TRBJ1-2,NA,NA
CASSQTLTHQFF,TGTGCCAGCAGCCAAACCCTGACTCATCAGTTCTTC,TRBV3-1/TRBV3-2,TRBJ2-1,NA,NA
CASSSPGQGNSGELFF,TGCGCCAGCAGCTCCCCGGGACAGGGTAATTCCGGGGAGCTGTTTTTT,TRBV5-1,TRBJ2-2,TRBD1,NA
CASSQEDQGVWEKLFF,TGCGCCAGCAGCCAAGAGGACCAGGGGGTTTGGGAAAAACTGTTTTTT,TRBV4-3,TRBJ1-4,TRBD1,NA
CASSLSGSSYEQYF,TGTGCCAGTAGTCTTAGCGGGAGTTCCTACGAGCAGTACTTC,TRBV19,TRBJ2-7,TRBD2,NA
CASSQGAEQFF,TGTGCCAGCAGCCAAGGCGCTGAGCAGTTCTTC,TRBV3-1/TRBV3-2,TRBJ2-1,NA,NA
CASSPPQGSLEQYF,TGTGCCAGCAGTCCACCACAGGGCTCTCTCGAGCAGTACTTC,TRBV28,TRBJ2-7,NA,NA
CASSLRQGNEQFF,TGTGCCAGCAGCTTACGACAGGGTAATGAGCAGTTCTTC,TRBV13,TRBJ2-1,TRBD1,NA
CASSERGYTWSPNYGYTF,TGTGCCAGCAGTGAGCGGGGTTATACCTGGTCTCCTAACTATGGCTACACCTTC,TRBV6-1,TRBJ1-2,NA,NA
CASRLAGGDTGELFF,TGTGCCAGCAGACTAGCGGGGGGTGACACCGGGGAGCTGTTTTTT,TRBV7-9,TRBJ2-2,TRBD2,few
CASSRGIDEQYF,TGTGCCAGCAGCAGGGGGATAGACGAGCAGTACTTC,TRBV11-1,TRBJ2-7,NA,NA
CASSPPTEETQYF,TGTGCCAGCTCACCGCCGACAGAAGAGACCCAGTACTTC,TRBV18,TRBJ2-5,NA,NA